The subject of this entry is one TCR beta chain. This clonotype was seen only a few times. What antigen it recognizes has not been identified. Base qualities are not at hand, and no much larger clone is one base apart. The source of the sample is a study of T-cell reconstitution after alpha-beta-depleted transplantation in children listed by TCRdb under 2016. The study in broad terms: T-cell immune reconstitution after TCRalphabeta/CD19-depleted allogeneic hematopoietic cell transplantation in children was quantitatively tracked in the study by means of TCR repertoire profiling. What the authors observed across the whole study: Apparently early alphabetaT-cell count recovery about two months after transplant reportedly relied on only several hundred rapidly expanded clones derived from non-depleted graft cells. In some patients, high TCRbeta diversity at day 60 was attributed to recipient T cells and intrathymic progenitors that had survived conditioning. Over subsequent months, a decline in hyperexpanded clone frequencies was noted, and after one year, T-cell counts and TCRbeta diversity were mostly ascribed to newly produced T cells.

The V end gives up 5 bases and the J end 2 bases, leaving 7 bases in the junction not matched to a gene. Its CDR3 holds 16 amino acids, cysteine through phenylalanine. The CDR3 DNA has 48 bases and is translated from base 1. Taken from the germline V gene, the CDR1 and CDR2 loops are SGHVS and FNYEAQ. The library was made by PCR. The sequencer was an Illumina HiSeq 2500. TCR libraries were prepared with molecular barcoding, using unique molecular identifiers to normalize TCRbeta repertoire quantification. The public reads were reanalyzed by TCRdb: fastp trimming at Q25, MiXCR alignment, in-frame beta chains only. Rows are unified per CDR3 protein, each entry keeping the most common DNA and genes. In all, the sample holds 90,000 to 130,000 distinct CDR3 sequences, and 10% of those were seen once. The biggest ten clones account for 30% to 35% of the sample. The sample's treatment or condition label is to be understood as: allogeneic hematopoietic cell transplantation with graft depleted of TCRalphabeta T cells and CD19 B cells. Transplant recipients were children who received TCRalphabeta/CD19-depleted allogeneic hematopoietic cell grafts.

This chain joins TRBV7-6 to TRBJ2-3, and 10 junctional nucleotides match TRBD2. This receptor was taken from a boy under 10 years old with acute lymphoblastic leukemia, due to receive a stem cell transplant. This sample comprised PBMCs, obtained before TCRalphabeta/CD19-depleted stem cell transplant. The CDR3: CASSPLAGAPTDTQYF. In nucleotide form, the sequence is TGTGCCAGCAGCCCCCTAGCGGGAGCCCCCACAGATACGCAGTATTTT.